Shown below are 3 T cell receptor beta chains from a single sample sequenced in a study of blood T cell repertoires in COVID-19. The method was immunoSEQ multiplex PCR; TCRdb's version includes in-frame clones alone and lacks a portion of them. The table lists 250,000 or so clones, roughly 89% of them singletons. Sequenced input: peripheral blood. Receptors were obtained from a woman aged 40 to 50 who had recovered from COVID-19.

The V and J genes are TRBV11-3 and TRBJ2-2; 8 bases are a match to TRBD2. The CDR3 loop spans 16 amino acids. Looked up from germline, CDR1 is SGHNT and CDR2 is YENEEA. V lost 4 bases, J lost 2 bases, and 6 bases stayed unmatched. The CDR3 is CASSSQAGGNTGELFF. The CDR3 DNA follows: TGTGCCAGCAGCTCCCAGGCGGGGGGCAACACCGGGGAGCTGTTTTTT.

The gene calls are TRBV6-1 and TRBJ2-7; D is unresolved. V lost 0 bases and J 1 base, leaving 13 bases between the germline ends. The germline CDR1 and CDR2 sequences are MNHNS and SASEGT. CDR3 size: 16 residues. CDR3 coding DNA: TGTGCCAGCAGTGAAGCGGCCCTTCGAACGTCCTACGAGCAGTACGTC. It translates to CASSEAALRTSYEQYV.

The sample holds one count of this clone. The chain carries TRBV28 and TRBJ1-5; D is perhaps TRBD1 (6 bases). The length of the CDR3 is 17 residues. V was trimmed by 6 bases and J by 4 bases, leaving 22 bases between them. Germline lookup yields CDR1 MDHEN and CDR2 SYDVKM. CDR3 nucleotide sequence: TGTGCCAGCAGGCCAACTCAGGGGTTGATCGGAAATCAGCCCCAGCATTTT. Its translation is CASRPTQGLIGNQPQHF.